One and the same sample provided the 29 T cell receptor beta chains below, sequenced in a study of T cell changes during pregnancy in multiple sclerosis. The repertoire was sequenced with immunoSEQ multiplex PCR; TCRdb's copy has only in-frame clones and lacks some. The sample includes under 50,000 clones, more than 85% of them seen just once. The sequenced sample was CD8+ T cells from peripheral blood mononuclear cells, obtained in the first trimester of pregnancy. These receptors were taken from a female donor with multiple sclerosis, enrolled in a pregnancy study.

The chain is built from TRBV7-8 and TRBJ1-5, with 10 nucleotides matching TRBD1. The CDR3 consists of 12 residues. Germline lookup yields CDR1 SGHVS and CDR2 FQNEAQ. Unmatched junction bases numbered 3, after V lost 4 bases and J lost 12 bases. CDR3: CASSSGQGRQHF. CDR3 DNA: TGTGCCAGCAGCTCGGGACAGGGGCGCCAGCATTTT. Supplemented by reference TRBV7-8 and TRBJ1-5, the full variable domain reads GAGVSQSPRYKVAKRGQDVALRCDPISGHVSLFWYQQALGQGPEFLTYFQNEAQLDKSGLPSDRFFAERPEGSVSTLKIQRTQQEDSAVYLCASSSGQGRQHFGDGTRLSIL.

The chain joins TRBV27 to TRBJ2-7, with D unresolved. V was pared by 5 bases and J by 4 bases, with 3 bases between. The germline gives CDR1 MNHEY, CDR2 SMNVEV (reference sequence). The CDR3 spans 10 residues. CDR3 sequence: CASSIYEQYF. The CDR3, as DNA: TGTGCCAGCAGTATATACGAGCAGTACTTC.

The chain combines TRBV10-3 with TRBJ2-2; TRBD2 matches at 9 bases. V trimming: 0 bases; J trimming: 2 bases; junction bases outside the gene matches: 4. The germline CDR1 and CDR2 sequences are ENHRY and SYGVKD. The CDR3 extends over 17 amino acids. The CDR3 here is CAISESTGTSNTGELFF. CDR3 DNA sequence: TGTGCCATCAGTGAGTCGACTGGGACTAGCAACACCGGGGAGCTGTTTTTT.

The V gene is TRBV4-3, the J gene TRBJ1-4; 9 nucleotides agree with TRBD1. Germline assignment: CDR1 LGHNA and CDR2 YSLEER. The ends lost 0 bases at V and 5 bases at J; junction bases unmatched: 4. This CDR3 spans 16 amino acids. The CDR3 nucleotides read TGCGCCAGCAGCCAAGAAAGAGGGACAGGGAATGAAAAACTGTTTTTT. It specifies CASSQERGTGNEKLFF.

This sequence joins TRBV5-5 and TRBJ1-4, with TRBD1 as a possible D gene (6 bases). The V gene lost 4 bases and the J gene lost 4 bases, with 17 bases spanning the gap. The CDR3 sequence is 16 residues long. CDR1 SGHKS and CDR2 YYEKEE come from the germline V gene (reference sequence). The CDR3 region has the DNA TGTGCCAGCAGCCACGATAGGACAGCGGATAATGAAAAACTGTTTTTT. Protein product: CASSHDRTADNEKLFF.

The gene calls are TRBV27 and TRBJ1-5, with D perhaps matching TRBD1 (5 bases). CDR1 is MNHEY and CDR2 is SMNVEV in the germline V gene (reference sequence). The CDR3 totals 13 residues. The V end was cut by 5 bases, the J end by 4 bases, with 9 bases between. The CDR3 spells CASSVYRNQPQHF. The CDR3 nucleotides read TGTGCCAGCAGTGTCTACAGGAATCAGCCCCAGCATTTT.

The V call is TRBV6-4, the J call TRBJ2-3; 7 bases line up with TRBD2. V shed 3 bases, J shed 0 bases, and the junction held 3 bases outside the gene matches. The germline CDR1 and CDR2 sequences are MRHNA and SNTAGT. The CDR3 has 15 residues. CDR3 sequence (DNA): TGTGCCAGCAGTGATCTAGCGGATAGCACAGATACGCAGTATTTT. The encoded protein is CASSDLADSTDTQYF.

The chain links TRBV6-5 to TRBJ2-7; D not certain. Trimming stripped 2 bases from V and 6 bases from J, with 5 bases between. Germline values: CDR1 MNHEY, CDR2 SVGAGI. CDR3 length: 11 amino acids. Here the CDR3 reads CASSYGSEQYF. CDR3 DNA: TGTGCCAGCAGTTACGGCAGCGAGCAGTACTTC.

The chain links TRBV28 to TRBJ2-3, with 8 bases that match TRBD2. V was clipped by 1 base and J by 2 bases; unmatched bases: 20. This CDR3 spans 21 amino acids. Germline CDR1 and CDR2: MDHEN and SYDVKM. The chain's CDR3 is CASSLLLPGLDRLGSTDTQYF. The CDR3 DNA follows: TGTGCCAGCAGTTTATTGCTTCCGGGACTAGATCGTCTAGGTTCCACAGATACGCAGTATTTT.

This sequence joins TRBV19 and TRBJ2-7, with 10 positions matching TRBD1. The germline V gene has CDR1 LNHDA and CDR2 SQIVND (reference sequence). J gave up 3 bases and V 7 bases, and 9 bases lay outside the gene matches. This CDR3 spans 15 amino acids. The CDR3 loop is CASTPSGTGDYEQYF. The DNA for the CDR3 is TGTGCCAGTACCCCCTCCGGGACAGGGGACTACGAGCAGTACTTC.

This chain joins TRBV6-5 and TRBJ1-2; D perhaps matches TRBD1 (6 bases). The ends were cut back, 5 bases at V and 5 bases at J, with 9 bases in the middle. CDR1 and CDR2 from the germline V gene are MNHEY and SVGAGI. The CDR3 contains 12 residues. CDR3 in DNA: TGTGCCAGCAGTCCCGGGACATATGGCTACACCTTC. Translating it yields CASSPGTYGYTF.

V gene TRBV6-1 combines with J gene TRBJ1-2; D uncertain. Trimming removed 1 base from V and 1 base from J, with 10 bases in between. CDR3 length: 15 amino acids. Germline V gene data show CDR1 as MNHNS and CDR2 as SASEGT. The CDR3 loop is CASSEDGRHNYGYTF. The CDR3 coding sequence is TGTGCCAGCAGTGAAGACGGGAGACATAACTATGGCTACACCTTC.

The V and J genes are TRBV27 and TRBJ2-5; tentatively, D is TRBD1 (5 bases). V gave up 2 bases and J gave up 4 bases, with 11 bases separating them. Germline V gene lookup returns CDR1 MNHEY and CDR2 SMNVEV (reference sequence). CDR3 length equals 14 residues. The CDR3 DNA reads TGTGCCAGCAGTTTAGGGCAGGGCCGAGAGACCCAGTACTTC. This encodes CASSLGQGRETQYF.

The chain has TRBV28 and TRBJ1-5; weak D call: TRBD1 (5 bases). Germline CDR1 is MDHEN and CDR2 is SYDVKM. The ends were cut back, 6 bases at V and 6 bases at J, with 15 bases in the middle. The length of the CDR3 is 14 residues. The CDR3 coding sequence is TGTGCCAGCAGCCCCGGTTTGGGGCTTCAGCCCCAGCATTTT. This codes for CASSPGLGLQPQHF.

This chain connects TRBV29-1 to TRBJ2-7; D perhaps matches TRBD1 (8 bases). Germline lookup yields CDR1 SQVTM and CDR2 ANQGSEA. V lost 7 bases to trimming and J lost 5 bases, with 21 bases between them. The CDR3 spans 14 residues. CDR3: CSATGQGGPHEQYF. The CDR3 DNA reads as TGCAGCGCCACAGGACAGGGAGGGCCCCACGAGCAGTACTTC.

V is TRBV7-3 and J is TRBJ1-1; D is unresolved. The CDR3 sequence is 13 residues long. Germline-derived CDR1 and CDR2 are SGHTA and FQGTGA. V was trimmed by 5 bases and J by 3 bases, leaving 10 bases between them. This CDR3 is CASSKHRDTEAFF. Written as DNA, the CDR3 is TGTGCCAGCAGCAAACATCGGGACACTGAAGCTTTCTTT. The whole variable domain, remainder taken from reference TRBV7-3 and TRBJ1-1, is GAGVSQTPSNKVTEKGKYVELRCDPISGHTALYWYRQSLGQGPEFLIYFQGTGAADDSGLPNDRFFAVRPEGSVSTLKIQRTERGDSAVYLCASSKHRDTEAFFGQGTRLTVV.

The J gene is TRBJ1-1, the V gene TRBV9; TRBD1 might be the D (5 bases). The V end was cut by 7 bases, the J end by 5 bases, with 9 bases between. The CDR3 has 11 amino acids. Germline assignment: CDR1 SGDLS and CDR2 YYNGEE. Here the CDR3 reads CASGGVTEAFF. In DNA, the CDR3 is TGTGCCAGCGGAGGGGTGACTGAAGCTTTCTTT. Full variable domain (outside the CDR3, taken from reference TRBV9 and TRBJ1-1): DSGVTQTPKHLITATGQRVTLRCSPRSGDLSVYWYQQSLDQGLQFLIQYYNGEERAKGNILERFSAQQFPDLHSELNLSSLELGDSALYFCASGGVTEAFFGQGTRLTVV.

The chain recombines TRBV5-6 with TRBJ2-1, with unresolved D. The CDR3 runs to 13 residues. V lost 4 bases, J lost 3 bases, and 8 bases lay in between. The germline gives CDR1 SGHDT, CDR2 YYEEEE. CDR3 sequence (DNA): TGTGCCAGCAGCAGGAAGCGCTACAATGAGCAGTTCTTC. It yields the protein CASSRKRYNEQFF.

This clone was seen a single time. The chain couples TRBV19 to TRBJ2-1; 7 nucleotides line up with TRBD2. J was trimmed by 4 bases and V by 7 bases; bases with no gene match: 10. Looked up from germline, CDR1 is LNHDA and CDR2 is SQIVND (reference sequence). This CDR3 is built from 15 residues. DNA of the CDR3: TGTGCCAGTATGGCCGGGGGTAGCGGGTACAATGAGCAGTTCTTC. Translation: CASMAGGSGYNEQFF.

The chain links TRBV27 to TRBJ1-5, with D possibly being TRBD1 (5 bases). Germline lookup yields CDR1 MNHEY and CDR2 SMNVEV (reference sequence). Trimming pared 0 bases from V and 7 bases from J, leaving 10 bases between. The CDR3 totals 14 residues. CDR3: CASSLSRVDQPQHF. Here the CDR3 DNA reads TGTGCCAGCAGTTTATCCAGGGTGGACCAGCCCCAGCATTTT.

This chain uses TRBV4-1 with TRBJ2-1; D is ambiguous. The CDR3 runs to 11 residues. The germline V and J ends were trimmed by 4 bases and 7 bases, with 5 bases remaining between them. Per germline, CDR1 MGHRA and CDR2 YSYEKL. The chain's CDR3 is CASSLGNEQFF. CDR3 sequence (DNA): TGCGCCAGCAGCCTCGGGAATGAGCAGTTCTTC.

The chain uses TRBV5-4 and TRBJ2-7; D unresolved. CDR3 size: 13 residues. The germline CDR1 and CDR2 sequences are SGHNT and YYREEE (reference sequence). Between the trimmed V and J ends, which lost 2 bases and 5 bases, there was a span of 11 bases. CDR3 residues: CASSLDSRDEQYF. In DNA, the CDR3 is TGTGCCAGCAGCTTAGACTCTCGCGACGAGCAGTACTTC.

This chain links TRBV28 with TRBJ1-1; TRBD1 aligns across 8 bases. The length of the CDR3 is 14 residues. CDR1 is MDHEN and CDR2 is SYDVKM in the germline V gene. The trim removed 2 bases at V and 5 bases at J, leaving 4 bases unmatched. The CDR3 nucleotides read TGTGCCAGCAGTTTACAGGGGGCGAGGACTGAAGCTTTCTTT. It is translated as CASSLQGARTEAFF.

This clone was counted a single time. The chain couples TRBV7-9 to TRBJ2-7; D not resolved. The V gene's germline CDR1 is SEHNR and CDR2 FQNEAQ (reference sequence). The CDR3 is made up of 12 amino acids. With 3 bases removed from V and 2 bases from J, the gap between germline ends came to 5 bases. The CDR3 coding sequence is TGTGCCAGCAGCTTTGAGACCTACGAGCAGTACTTC. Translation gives CASSFETYEQYF.

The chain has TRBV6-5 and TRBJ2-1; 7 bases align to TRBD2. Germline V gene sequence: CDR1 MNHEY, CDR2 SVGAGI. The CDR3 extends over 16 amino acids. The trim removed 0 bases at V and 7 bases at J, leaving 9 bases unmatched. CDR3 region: CASSYSTSGAGNEQFF. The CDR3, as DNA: TGTGCCAGCAGTTACTCGACAAGCGGGGCGGGGAATGAGCAGTTCTTC.

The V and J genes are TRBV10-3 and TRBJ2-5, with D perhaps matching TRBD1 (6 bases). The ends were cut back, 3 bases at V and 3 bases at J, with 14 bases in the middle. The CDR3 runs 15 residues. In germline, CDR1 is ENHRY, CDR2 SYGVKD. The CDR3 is CAISEFRRTEETQYF. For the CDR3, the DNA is TGTGCCATCAGTGAATTCCGAAGGACAGAAGAGACCCAGTACTTC.

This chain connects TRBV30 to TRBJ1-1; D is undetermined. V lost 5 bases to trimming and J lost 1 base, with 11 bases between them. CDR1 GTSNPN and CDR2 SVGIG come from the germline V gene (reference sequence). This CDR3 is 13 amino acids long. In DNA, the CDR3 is TGTGCCTGGTTGGAGATATCGAACACTGAAGCTTTCTTT. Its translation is CAWLEISNTEAFF. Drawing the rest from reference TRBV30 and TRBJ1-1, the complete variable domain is SQTIHQWPATLVQPVGSPLSLECTVEGTSNPNLYWYRQAAGRGLQLLFYSVGIGQISSEVPQNLSASRPQDRQFILSSKKLLLSDSGFYLCAWLEISNTEAFFGQGTRLTVV.

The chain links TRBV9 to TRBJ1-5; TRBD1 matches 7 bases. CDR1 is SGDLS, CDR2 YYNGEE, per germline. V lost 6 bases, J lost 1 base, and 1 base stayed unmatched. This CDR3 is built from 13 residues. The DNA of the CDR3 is TGTGCCAGCAAGGGACAGAGCAATCAGCCCCAGCATTTT. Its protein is CASKGQSNQPQHF. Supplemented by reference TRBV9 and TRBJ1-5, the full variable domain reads DSGVTQTPKHLITATGQRVTLRCSPRSGDLSVYWYQQSLDQGLQFLIQYYNGEERAKGNILERFSAQQFPDLHSELNLSSLELGDSALYFCASKGQSNQPQHFGDGTRLSIL.

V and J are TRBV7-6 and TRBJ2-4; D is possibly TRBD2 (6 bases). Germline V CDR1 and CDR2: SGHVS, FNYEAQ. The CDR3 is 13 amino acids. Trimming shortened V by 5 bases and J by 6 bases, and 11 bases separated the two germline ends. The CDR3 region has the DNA TGTGCCAGCAGCCGCGAGGGAGGAAACATTCAGTACTTC. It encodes CASSREGGNIQYF.